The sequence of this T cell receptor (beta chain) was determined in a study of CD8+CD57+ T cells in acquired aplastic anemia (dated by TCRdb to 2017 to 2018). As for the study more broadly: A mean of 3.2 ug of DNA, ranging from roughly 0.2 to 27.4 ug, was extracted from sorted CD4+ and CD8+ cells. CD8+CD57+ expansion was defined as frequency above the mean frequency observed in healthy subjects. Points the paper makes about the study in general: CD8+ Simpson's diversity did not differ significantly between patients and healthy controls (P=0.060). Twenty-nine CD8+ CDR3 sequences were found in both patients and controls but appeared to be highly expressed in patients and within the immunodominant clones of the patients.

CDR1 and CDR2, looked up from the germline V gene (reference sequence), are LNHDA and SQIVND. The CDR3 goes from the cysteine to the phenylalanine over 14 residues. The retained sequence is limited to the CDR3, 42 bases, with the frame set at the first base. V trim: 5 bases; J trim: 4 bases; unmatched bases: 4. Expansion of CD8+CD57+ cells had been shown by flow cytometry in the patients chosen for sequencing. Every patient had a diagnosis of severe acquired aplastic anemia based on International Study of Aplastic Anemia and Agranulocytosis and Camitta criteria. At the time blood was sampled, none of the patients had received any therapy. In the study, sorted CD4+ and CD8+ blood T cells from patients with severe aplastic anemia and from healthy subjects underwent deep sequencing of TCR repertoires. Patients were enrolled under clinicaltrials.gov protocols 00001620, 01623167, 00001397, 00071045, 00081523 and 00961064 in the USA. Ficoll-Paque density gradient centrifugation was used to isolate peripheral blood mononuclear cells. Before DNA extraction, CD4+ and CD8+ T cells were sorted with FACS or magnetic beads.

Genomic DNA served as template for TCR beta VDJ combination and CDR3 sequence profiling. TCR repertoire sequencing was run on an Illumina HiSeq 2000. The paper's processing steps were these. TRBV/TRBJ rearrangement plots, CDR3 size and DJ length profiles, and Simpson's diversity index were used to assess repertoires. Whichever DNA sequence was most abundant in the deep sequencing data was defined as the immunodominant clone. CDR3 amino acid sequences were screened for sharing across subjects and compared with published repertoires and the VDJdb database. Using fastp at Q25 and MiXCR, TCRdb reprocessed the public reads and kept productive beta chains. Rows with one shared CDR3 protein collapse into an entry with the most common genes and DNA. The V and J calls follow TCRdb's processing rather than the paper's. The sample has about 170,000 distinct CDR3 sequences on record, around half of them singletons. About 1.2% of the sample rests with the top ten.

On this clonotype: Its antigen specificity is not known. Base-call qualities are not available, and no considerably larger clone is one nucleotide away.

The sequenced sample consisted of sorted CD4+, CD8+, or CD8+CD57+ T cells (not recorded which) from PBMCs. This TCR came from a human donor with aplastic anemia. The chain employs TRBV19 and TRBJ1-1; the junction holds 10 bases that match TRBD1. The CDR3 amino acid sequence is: CASSPRTGGTEAFF. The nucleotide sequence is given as TGTGCCAGTAGTCCTCGGACAGGGGGCACTGAAGCTTTCTTT.